This entry lists 21 T cell receptor beta chains sequenced from one sample in a study of OX40 agonist ivuxolimab in advanced cancers. Generated by immunoSEQ multiplex PCR, the TCRdb table keeps only in-frame clones and is missing some. Of roughly 80,000 clones listed, approximately 89% are singletons. The sample in question was CD4+ or CD8+ T cells sorted from blood, obtained in a trial of the OX40 agonist ivuxolimab. The origin of the receptors is an adult with an advanced solid tumor such as melanoma, head and neck, liver or kidney cancer.

This sequence joins TRBV28 and TRBJ1-1; TRBD1 is a possible D gene (5 bases). Trimming took off 3 bases at V and 1 base at J, with 12 bases between the two ends. The CDR3 loop spans 15 amino acids. Germline CDR1 MDHEN, CDR2 SYDVKM. This CDR3 reads CASSLGRQRNTEAFF. The DNA for the CDR3 is TGTGCCAGCAGTTTGGGGCGGCAGAGGAACACTGAAGCTTTCTTT.

The gene calls are TRBV6-7 and TRBJ2-7; TRBD1 or TRBD2 may be the D gene (5 bases each). TRBV6-7 is an ORF for which the function is uncertain. CDR3 size: 11 residues. The ends were cut back, 11 bases at V and 2 bases at J, with 10 bases in the middle. The CDR3 sequence: CAGRGAYEQYF. In nucleotides, the CDR3 is TGTGCCGGAAGAGGGGCCTACGAGCAGTACTTC.

This chain uses TRBV7-9 with TRBJ2-5; 9 bases line up with TRBD2. This CDR3 region has 15 residues. Trimming at V came to 6 bases and at J to 5 bases, leaving 10 bases not matched to a gene. CDR1 is SEHNR and CDR2 is FQNEAQ in the germline V gene (reference sequence). As DNA, the CDR3 is TGTGCCAGCAGTATACTAGCGGGCAACGCGGAGACCCAGTACTTC. It yields the protein CASSILAGNAETQYF.

This clone was found a few times. The same CDR3 is also encoded by other DNA sequences in this sample. The V and J genes are TRBV19 and TRBJ1-4; TRBD1 might be the D (5 bases). Germline V gene lookup returns CDR1 LNHDA and CDR2 SQIVND (reference sequence). V dropped 3 bases and J dropped 3 bases, with 8 bases sitting between them. The length of the CDR3 is 14 residues. CDR3 protein: CASSIRGPNEKLFF. CDR3 coding DNA: TGTGCCAGTAGTATTCGGGGCCCTAATGAAAAACTGTTTTTT.

V usage is TRBV7-9 and J usage is TRBJ1-4; 7 bases fit TRBD1. Unmatched junction bases numbered 0, after V lost 0 bases and J lost 5 bases. The germline V gene encodes CDR1 SEHNR and CDR2 FQNEAQ (reference sequence). CDR3 length: 14 amino acids. The CDR3 sequence is CASSLAGQNEKLFF. CDR3 nucleotide sequence: TGTGCCAGCAGCTTAGCGGGACAGAATGAAAAACTGTTTTTT.

V and J are TRBV12-5 and TRBJ1-5; TRBD1 is a possible D gene (6 bases). The CDR3 totals 16 residues. With 5 bases removed from V and 1 base from J, the gap between germline ends came to 15 bases. CDR1 is LGHNT, CDR2 FRNRAP, per germline. This CDR3 reads CASGPRGGTSNQPQHF. Written as DNA, the CDR3 is TGTGCTAGTGGTCCCCGAGGTGGGACAAGCAATCAGCCCCAGCATTTT.

The genes are TRBV5-6 and TRBJ1-1, with D unresolved. Trimming left V 4 bases short and J 4 bases short, with 11 bases between. This CDR3 is built from 13 residues. CDR1 is SGHDT and CDR2 is YYEEEE in the germline V gene. In DNA, the CDR3 is TGTGCCAGCAGCCATACCGCGAGCACTGAAGCTTTCTTT. Protein sequence: CASSHTASTEAFF.

This chain connects TRBV6-4 to TRBJ1-2, with a weak D call TRBD1 (5 bases). The V gene's germline CDR1 is MRHNA and CDR2 SNTAGT. The CDR3 consists of 16 residues. V was pared by 0 bases and J by 3 bases, with 14 bases between. CDR3 in amino acids: CASSDSLGADYYGYTF. CDR3 in DNA: TGTGCCAGCAGTGACTCTTTAGGGGCCGACTACTATGGCTACACCTTC.

This chain uses TRBV4-1 with TRBJ1-2, with D perhaps TRBD1 (5 bases). The length of the CDR3 is 12 residues. V was clipped by 4 bases and J by 8 bases, with 11 bases between them. Germline CDR1 reads MGHRA; CDR2 reads YSYEKL. CDR3 in DNA: TGCGCCAGCAGCCCGGGAGGGGAGGGCTACACCTTC. It encodes CASSPGGEGYTF.

This sequence joins TRBV18 and TRBJ2-5, with 8 bases identical to TRBD1. Germline V gives CDR1 KGHSH, CDR2 LQKENI. V was pared by 2 bases and J by 1 base, with 9 bases of the junction left unmatched. This CDR3 region has 17 residues. The CDR3 reads CASSPIGTGPLQETQYF. As DNA, the CDR3 is TGTGCCAGCTCACCAATCGGGACAGGCCCCCTCCAAGAGACCCAGTACTTC.

The chain employs TRBV6-5 and TRBJ2-7; D is perhaps TRBD1 (5 bases). Germline values: CDR1 MNHEY, CDR2 SVGAGI. Trimming cost V 5 bases and J 7 bases, with 18 bases left between them. The CDR3 consists of 14 residues. The CDR3: CASSAPGKAWEQYF. For the CDR3, the DNA is TGTGCCAGCAGTGCCCCAGGGAAGGCTTGGGAGCAGTACTTC.

The CDR3 DNA sequence: TGTGCCAGCAGCGGGGGGGGAGGGATGAGTGAAAAACTGTTTTTT. Translating it yields CASSGGGGMSEKLFF. V is TRBV28 and J is TRBJ1-4; D possibly corresponds to TRBD1 (5 bases). CDR3 length equals 15 residues. Germline CDR1 and CDR2: MDHEN and SYDVKM. V dropped 6 bases and J dropped 7 bases, with 18 bases sitting between them.

This chain connects TRBV5-1 to TRBJ2-7, with no clear D. Deletions cut 5 bases from V and 4 bases from J, with 13 bases between. Germline loops: CDR1 SGHRS, CDR2 YFSETQ. The CDR3 contains 13 residues. The CDR3 protein is CASSSDSFYEQYF. The DNA of the CDR3 is TGCGCCAGCAGTTCAGACTCCTTTTACGAGCAGTACTTC.

To note about this clone: In the same sample, other DNA sequences code for this CDR3. The gene calls are TRBV5-1 and TRBJ2-3; D is ambiguous. Germline V gene data show CDR1 as SGHRS and CDR2 as YFSETQ. Trimming cost V 2 bases and J 0 bases, with 10 bases left between them. The CDR3 contains 15 residues. Here the CDR3 reads CASSFSGASTDTQYF. CDR3 DNA: TGCGCCAGCAGCTTTAGTGGAGCTAGCACAGATACGCAGTATTTT.

This clone was seen a single time. This chain links TRBV5-4 with TRBJ1-1; D is ambiguous. This CDR3 comprises 15 residues. Germline V gene data show CDR1 as SGHNT and CDR2 as YYREEE (reference sequence). Trimming cost V 0 bases and J 1 base, with 10 bases left between them. Here the CDR3 reads CASSLEVSSNTEAFF. The CDR3 DNA reads TGTGCCAGCAGCTTGGAGGTTTCATCGAACACTGAAGCTTTCTTT. Full variable domain (missing parts from reference TRBV5-4 and TRBJ1-1): ETGVTQSPTHLIKTRGQQVTLRCSSQSGHNTVSWYQQALGQGPQFIFQYYREEENGRGNFPPRFSGLQFPNYSSELNVNALELDDSALYLCASSLEVSSNTEAFFGQGTRLTVV.

The genes are TRBV5-5 and TRBJ1-3; tentative D call: TRBD1 (6 bases). Trimming left V 3 bases short and J 0 bases short, with 13 bases between. The V gene's germline CDR1 is SGHKS and CDR2 YYEKEE (reference sequence). This CDR3 comprises 16 residues. CDR3 loop: CASSSGTLSSGNTIYF. The CDR3 nucleotides read TGTGCCAGCAGCTCCGGGACACTAAGCTCTGGAAACACCATATATTTT.

This rearrangement joins TRBV18 to TRBJ1-2, with D maybe TRBD1 (5 bases). The germline V gene encodes CDR1 KGHSH and CDR2 LQKENI. The germline V and J ends were trimmed by 0 bases and 8 bases, with 10 bases remaining between them. The CDR3 is made up of 13 amino acids. The CDR3 nucleotides read TGTGCCAGCTCACCACCGATCAGGGAGGGCTACACCTTC. Amino acid sequence: CASSPPIREGYTF.

The chain is built from TRBV2 and TRBJ1-4; D may be TRBD1 (6 bases). Germline V lookup: CDR1 SNHLY, CDR2 FYNNEI. Between the trimmed V and J ends, which lost 9 bases and 0 bases, there was a span of 11 bases. This CDR3 contains 14 residues. CDR3 in amino acids: CASTTGATNEKLFF. DNA for the CDR3: TGTGCCAGTACGACAGGCGCAACTAATGAAAAACTGTTTTTT.

The genes are TRBV10-1 and TRBJ1-1, with D unclear. The V end was cut by 0 bases, the J end by 2 bases, with 16 bases between. The CDR3 sequence is 17 residues long. The germline V gene encodes CDR1 WNHNN and CDR2 SYGVQD (reference sequence). CDR3 in amino acids: CASSESIPFKANTEAFF. CDR3 coding DNA: TGCGCCAGCAGTGAGTCGATCCCCTTTAAGGCTAACACTGAAGCTTTCTTT.

CDR3 sequence: CASSKRGHANTGELFF. The CDR3 DNA is TGCGCCAGCAGTAAGCGGGGGCACGCGAACACCGGGGAGCTGTTTTTT. The chain uses TRBV10-1 and TRBJ2-2, with TRBD2 matching over 8 bases. The CDR3 sequence is 16 residues long. V was pared by 5 bases and J by 0 bases, with 5 bases of the junction left unmatched. Germline V lookup: CDR1 WNHNN, CDR2 SYGVQD (reference sequence).

The V call is TRBV19, the J call TRBJ2-7; TRBD1 might be the D (6 bases). With 5 bases removed from V and 3 bases from J, the gap between germline ends came to 17 bases. The germline CDR1 and CDR2 sequences are LNHDA and SQIVND (reference sequence). The CDR3 consists of 15 residues. In DNA form, the CDR3 reads TGTGCCAGTAGTCTAGGGGTAGGACAGTTCTACGAGCAGTACTTC. It encodes CASSLGVGQFYEQYF. Supplemented by reference TRBV19 and TRBJ2-7, the full variable domain reads DGGITQSPKYLFRKEGQNVTLSCEQNLNHDAMYWYRQDPGQGLRLIYYSQIVNDFQKGDIAEGYSVSREKKESFPLTVTSAQKNPTAFYLCASSLGVGQFYEQYFGPGTRLTVT.